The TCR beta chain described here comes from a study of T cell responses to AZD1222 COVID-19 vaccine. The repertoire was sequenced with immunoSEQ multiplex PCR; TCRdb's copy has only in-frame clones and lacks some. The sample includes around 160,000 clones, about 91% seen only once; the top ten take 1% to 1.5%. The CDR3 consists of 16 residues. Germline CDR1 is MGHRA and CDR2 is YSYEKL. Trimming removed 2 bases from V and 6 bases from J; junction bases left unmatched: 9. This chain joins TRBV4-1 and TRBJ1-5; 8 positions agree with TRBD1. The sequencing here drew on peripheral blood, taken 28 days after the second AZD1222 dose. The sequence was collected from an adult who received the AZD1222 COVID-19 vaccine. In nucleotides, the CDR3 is TGCGCCAGCAGCCAACCTAGACAGGGGCCGGTTCAGCCCCAGCATTTT. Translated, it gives CASSQPRQGPVQPQHF.